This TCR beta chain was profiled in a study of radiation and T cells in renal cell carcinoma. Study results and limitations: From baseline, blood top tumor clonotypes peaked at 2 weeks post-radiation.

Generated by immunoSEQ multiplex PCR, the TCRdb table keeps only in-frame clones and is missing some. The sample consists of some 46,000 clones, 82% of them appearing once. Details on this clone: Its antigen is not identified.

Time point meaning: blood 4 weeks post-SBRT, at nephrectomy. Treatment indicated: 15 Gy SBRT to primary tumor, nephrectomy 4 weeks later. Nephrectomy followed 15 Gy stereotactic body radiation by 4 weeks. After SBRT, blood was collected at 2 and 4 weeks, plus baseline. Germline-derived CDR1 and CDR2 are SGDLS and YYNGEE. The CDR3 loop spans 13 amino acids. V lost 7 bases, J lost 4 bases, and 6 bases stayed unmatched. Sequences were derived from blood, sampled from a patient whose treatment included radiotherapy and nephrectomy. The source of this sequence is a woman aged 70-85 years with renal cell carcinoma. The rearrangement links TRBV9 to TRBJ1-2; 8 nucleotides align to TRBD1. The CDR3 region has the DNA TGTGCCAGCCAGGGGGCTTCAGGCTATGGCTACACCTTC. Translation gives CASQGASGYGYTF.